The clone carrying this T cell receptor (beta chain) was seen just once. The sample is drawn from a study of blood T cell repertoires in COVID-19. Study context: The origin of the acute and convalescent COVID-19 samples was the United States, Italy and Spain. T cells, B-cell-depleted T cells, or PBMCs supplied cDNA or gDNA.

This CDR3 is 11 amino acids long. The V gene lost 4 bases and the J gene lost 15 bases, with 13 bases spanning the gap. Methods used by the authors: Amplifying reference gene primers gave estimates of nucleated cell counts. Sequencing was performed with immunoSEQ multiplex PCR; in TCRdb, only in-frame clones are kept and a portion is missing. V, J and clone size are taken as reported in that table, and D and trimming were inferred from the DNA itself. The sample holds more than 35,000 clones; around 82% are singletons and the top ten take around 15%. Sequenced material: peripheral blood. V and J are TRBV12-3 or TRBV12-4 and TRBJ2-1, with TRBD2 as a possible D gene (5 bases). This TCR was recovered from a man aged 70-80 years with acute or convalescent COVID-19. This CDR3 is CASSSRLAPFF. CDR3 coding DNA: TGTGCCAGCAGTTCCCGATTAGCGCCGTTCTTC.